The 14 T cell receptor beta chains in this list originate from one sample, sequenced in a study of PD-1 blockade in classical Hodgkin lymphoma. Every patient relapsed after autologous stem cell transplantation, and brentuximab vedotin exposure varied. Produced via immunoSEQ multiplex PCR; TCRdb's table is partial and in-frame only. The table has 50,000 to 75,000 clones, approximately 88% seen once; the top ten hold under 15%. This specimen consisted of peripheral blood mononuclear cells (PBMCs), obtained at baseline. The receptors come from a human donor with classical Hodgkin lymphoma.

The gene calls are TRBV10-3 and TRBJ2-3, with D unclear. Germline V lookup: CDR1 ENHRY, CDR2 SYGVKD. The length of the CDR3 is 19 residues. V lost 7 bases, J lost 0 bases, and 26 bases lay in between. Here the CDR3 reads CAIKPLGLDFTTSTDTQYF. The CDR3 DNA reads TGTGCCATCAAGCCATTAGGGCTAGATTTTACTACTAGCACAGATACGCAGTATTTT.

V is TRBV10-2 and J is TRBJ1-1, with D unresolved. Germline lookup yields CDR1 WSHSY and CDR2 SAAADI. Trimming took off 8 bases at V and 2 bases at J, with 15 bases between the two ends. The CDR3 totals 14 residues. The CDR3 bases are TGCGCCAGCTACCCCTCGACGGACAACACTGAAGCTTTCTTT. Amino acids: CASYPSTDNTEAFF.

The chain joins TRBV5-6 to TRBJ2-3; D unclear. Germline V gives CDR1 SGHDT, CDR2 YYEEEE. CDR3 length equals 16 residues. Deletions cut 2 bases from V and 4 bases from J, with 17 bases between. CDR3 nucleotide sequence: TGTGCCAGCAGCTTATTGACACCCATCACCCCAGATACGCAGTATTTT. It yields the protein CASSLLTPITPDTQYF.

The CDR3 loop is CASSWGTQNTEAFF. As DNA, the CDR3 is TGCGCCAGCAGCTGGGGGACACAGAACACTGAAGCTTTCTTT. This sequence joins TRBV5-1 and TRBJ1-1, with D possibly being TRBD1 (6 bases). Germline CDR1 reads SGHRS; CDR2 reads YFSETQ. The ends were cut back, 3 bases at V and 1 base at J, with 10 bases in the middle. The length of the CDR3 is 14 residues.

This clone occurred once. The V call is TRBV14, the J call TRBJ2-7; 7 bases agree with TRBD1. The CDR3 has 15 amino acids. The junction had 11 bases not matched to a gene; V was cut back by 6 bases and J by 3 bases. The germline V gene has CDR1 SGHDN and CDR2 FVKESK. The CDR3 DNA reads as TGTGCCAGCAGGGCCGACAGGGCCCTTTTCTACGAGCAGTACTTC. It yields the protein CASRADRALFYEQYF.

V gene TRBV9 combines with J gene TRBJ2-1; 9 positions match TRBD1. Germline V gene sequence: CDR1 SGDLS, CDR2 YYNGEE. The CDR3 has 13 residues. Trimming cost V 3 bases and J 5 bases; bases outside gene matches: 0. Here the CDR3 reads CASSGTGDNEQFF. In DNA form, the CDR3 reads TGTGCCAGCAGCGGGACAGGGGACAATGAGCAGTTCTTC.

The chain employs TRBV2 and TRBJ1-1; no firm D call. The V end lost 6 bases, the J end lost 8 bases, and 10 bases lay between the germline ends. CDR1 and CDR2 (germline): SNHLY, FYNNEI. This CDR3 is built from 11 residues. The CDR3 DNA sequence: TGTGCCAGCAGGGTGGAGGTCGAAGCTTTCTTT. As protein: CASRVEVEAFF. Supplemented by reference TRBV2 and TRBJ1-1, the full variable domain reads EPEVTQTPSHQVTQMGQEVILRCVPISNHLYFYWYRQILGQKVEFLVSFYNNEISEKSEIFDDQFSVERPDGSNFTLKIRSTKLEDSAMYFCASRVEVEAFFGQGTRLTVV.

The chain employs TRBV5-6 and TRBJ2-1; 11 bases line up with TRBD1. There are 17 residues in the CDR3. Trimming at V came to 4 bases and at J to 6 bases, leaving 12 bases not matched to a gene. CDR1 and CDR2 (germline): SGHDT, YYEEEE. The CDR3 loop is CASSLVPLGQGGNEQFF. Written as DNA, the CDR3 is TGTGCCAGCAGCCTGGTCCCCCTGGGACAGGGGGGCAATGAGCAGTTCTTC.

The chain combines TRBV5-1 with TRBJ2-7; 7 bases line up with TRBD1. The CDR3 covers 14 residues. Germline V lookup: CDR1 SGHRS, CDR2 YFSETQ. V lost 3 bases, J lost 6 bases, and 9 bases stayed unmatched. This CDR3 is CASSSRDRGGEQYF. CDR3 DNA: TGCGCCAGCAGCTCACGGGACAGAGGAGGCGAGCAGTACTTC.

The genes are TRBV7-9 and TRBJ1-1; D not resolved. Trimming removed 5 bases from V and 1 base from J, with 5 bases in between. This CDR3 contains 12 residues. CDR1 is SEHNR, CDR2 FQNEAQ, per germline (reference sequence). The CDR3 loop is CASSPPNTEAFF. DNA for the CDR3: TGTGCCAGCAGCCCTCCGAACACTGAAGCTTTCTTT.

The rearrangement uses TRBV14 and TRBJ1-1; a weak D match, TRBD1 (5 bases). From germline, CDR1 is SGHDN and CDR2 FVKESK. With 2 bases removed from V and 6 bases from J, the gap between germline ends came to 13 bases. The CDR3 has 14 amino acids. CDR3 DNA sequence: TGTGCCAGCAGCCAACCTCACTGGGGCGCTGAAGCTTTCTTT. Amino acid sequence: CASSQPHWGAEAFF. Together with reference TRBV14 and TRBJ1-1, the CDR3 gives the full variable domain: EAGVTQFPSHSVIEKGQTVTLRCDPISGHDNLYWYRRVMGKEIKFLLHFVKESKQDESGMPNNRFLAERTGGTYSTLKVQPAELEDSGVYFCASSQPHWGAEAFFGQGTRLTVV.

The chain combines TRBV19 with TRBJ2-3; D unresolved. The V gene's germline CDR1 is LNHDA and CDR2 SQIVND (reference sequence). The CDR3 runs to 14 residues. V dropped 3 bases and J dropped 2 bases, with 9 bases sitting between them. CDR3 DNA sequence: TGTGCCAGTAGTATCGACATTGTCACAGATACGCAGTATTTT. Protein sequence: CASSIDIVTDTQYF. The entire variable domain, with the rest obtained from reference TRBV19 and TRBJ2-3, is as follows: DGGITQSPKYLFRKEGQNVTLSCEQNLNHDAMYWYRQDPGQGLRLIYYSQIVNDFQKGDIAEGYSVSREKKESFPLTVTSAQKNPTAFYLCASSIDIVTDTQYFGPGTRLTVL.

The chain couples TRBV7-2 to TRBJ2-7, with unresolved D. With 4 bases removed from V and 2 bases from J, the gap between germline ends came to 12 bases. Germline-derived CDR1 and CDR2 are SGHTA and FQGNSA. The CDR3 runs to 14 residues. The CDR3 DNA reads TGTGCCAGCAGCTCTGACATATTACCCTACGAGCAGTACTTC. Its translation is CASSSDILPYEQYF.

V gene TRBV7-3 combines with J gene TRBJ1-1, with D possibly TRBD1 on 5 matching bases. V lost 5 bases, J lost 4 bases, and 11 bases lay in between. Germline V lookup: CDR1 SGHTA, CDR2 FQGTGA. This CDR3 contains 13 residues. Here the CDR3 DNA reads TGTGCCAGCAGCACCGCGAGGGGCACTGAAGCTTTCTTT. Translating it yields CASSTARGTEAFF.